This T cell receptor (beta chain) stems from a study of blood T cell repertoires in COVID-19. Germline V gene lookup returns CDR1 KGHSH and CDR2 LQKENI. CDR3 size: 14 residues. V shed 4 bases and J 4 bases; nucleotides not matched to a gene: 6. The repertoire was sequenced with immunoSEQ multiplex PCR; TCRdb's copy has only in-frame clones and lacks some. This table holds 240,000 or so clones, around 87% found once. This chain connects TRBV18 to TRBJ1-2; 7 nucleotides agree with TRBD1. Sequencing was done on a sample of peripheral blood. The receptor comes from a woman in her seventies with active or convalescent COVID-19. This CDR3 reads CASSQGASGYGYTF. The CDR3 nucleotides are TGTGCCAGCTCACAGGGGGCTTCGGGCTATGGCTACACCTTC.